This section outlines one TCR beta chain sequence together with its context. Its antigen is not yet known. Base qualities are not at hand, and no much larger clone is one base apart. The data were obtained in a study of T cells in localized non-small cell lung cancer (dated by TCRdb to 2018 to 2021). Notes on the research overall: The study examined T cell repertoires in 200 to 300 patients with early-stage NSCLC and compared tumors with uninvolved tumor-adjacent lungs. NSCLC patients had a mean age of approximately 72 years, and 120 to 150 were male and around 99 female. The cohort consisted of a few hundred treatment-naive NSCLC patients whose localized lung tumors had been resected.

Here V drops 4 bases and J drops 12 bases, and the junction holds 5 bases not matched to any gene. Its CDR3 holds 12 amino acids, cysteine through phenylalanine. Solely the CDR3 DNA is kept, with 36 bases framed from the first base. CDR1 and CDR2, looked up from the germline V gene, are SNHLY and FYNNEI. At diagnosis, peripheral blood, uninvolved tumor-adjacent lung and tumor were collected and were preserved as a mix of fresh-frozen and FFPE material. Blood samples were analyzed as peripheral blood mononuclear cells for TCR repertoire profiling. The immunoSEQ Assay was used to sequence TCR beta CDR3 regions from DNA. As for how the authors treated the data: T cell density was computed as TCR beta template counts normalized to usable DNA estimated by amplifying housekeeping genes. Richness was estimated with the preseqR package, extrapolating to 400,000 templates for PBMC samples and 120,000 templates for tissue samples. Clonality was calculated as one minus Pielou's evenness. To identify tissue-enriched TCRs, differential abundance testing was run on productive amino-acid clonotypes with a minimum total count of 5 and an alpha of 0.1. The Jaccard Index and the Morisita Overlap Index were used to measure how much the repertoires overlapped between compartments. GLIPH grouped TCR beta CDR3s together with public tetramer-defined viral CDR3s, and a viral motif had to include at least three viral sequences and also show V-gene enrichment. TCRdb took over this immuneACCESS table, retaining in-frame rearrangements with V and J assigned. Such tables are incomplete; in checked studies, under half of the missing clones stem from an unresolved V gene, and the remainder is unexplained. V and J calls and clone size are as listed in that table; D and trimming were resolved from the DNA. The sample profile shows some 25,000 clones; 80% to 95% of them were found once. The ten top clones hold 2.5% to 3% of the sample.

Summary of the overall study and its limitations: Because multi-region tumor sequencing was not performed, intratumor heterogeneity could not be ruled out. Higher blood T cell density associated with longer overall survival, while higher adjacent-lung clonality associated with shorter survival. A median of 57 of the top 100 tumor clones were detected in paired uninvolved adjacent lung, and about 29 of these tumor clones were also found among the top 100 clones of the paired uninvolved adjacent lung. Since the design was exploratory, TCR variables were selected using unadjusted p-values with no false-discovery rate correction. Uninvolved tumor-adjacent lung showed the highest T cell clonality, higher than tumor, which suggests more focused antigenic responses in the uninvolved tumor-adjacent lung.

The clonotype was recovered from a woman aged 40-69 years with stage I lung adenocarcinoma. Source: peripheral blood, taken before any cancer treatment. The chain links TRBV2 with TRBJ2-1; 8 junctional bases match TRBD1. The DNA sequence reads TGTGCCAGCAGTGTAACCGGGACAGGGCAGTTCTTC. Its protein is CASSVTGTGQFF.